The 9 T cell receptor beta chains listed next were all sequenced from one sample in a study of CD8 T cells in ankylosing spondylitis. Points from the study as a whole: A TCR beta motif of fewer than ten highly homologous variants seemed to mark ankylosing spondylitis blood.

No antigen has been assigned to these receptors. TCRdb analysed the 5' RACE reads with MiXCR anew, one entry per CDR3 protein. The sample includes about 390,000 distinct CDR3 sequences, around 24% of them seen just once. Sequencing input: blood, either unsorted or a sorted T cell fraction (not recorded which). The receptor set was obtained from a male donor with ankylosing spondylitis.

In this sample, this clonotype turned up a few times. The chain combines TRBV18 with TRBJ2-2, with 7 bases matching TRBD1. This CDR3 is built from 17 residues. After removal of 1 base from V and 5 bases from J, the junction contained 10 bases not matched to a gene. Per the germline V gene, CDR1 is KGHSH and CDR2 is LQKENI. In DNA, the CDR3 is TGTGCCAGCTCACCACTTCTGGGACAGTTTTCAACCGGGGAGCTGTTTTTT. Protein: CASSPLLGQFSTGELFF.

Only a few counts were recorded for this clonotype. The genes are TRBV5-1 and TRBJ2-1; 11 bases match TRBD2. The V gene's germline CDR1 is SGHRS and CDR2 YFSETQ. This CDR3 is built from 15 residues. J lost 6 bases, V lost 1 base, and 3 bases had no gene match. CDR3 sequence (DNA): TGCGCCAGCAGCTTGACTACTAGCGGGAGCAATGAGCAGTTCTTC. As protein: CASSLTTSGSNEQFF.

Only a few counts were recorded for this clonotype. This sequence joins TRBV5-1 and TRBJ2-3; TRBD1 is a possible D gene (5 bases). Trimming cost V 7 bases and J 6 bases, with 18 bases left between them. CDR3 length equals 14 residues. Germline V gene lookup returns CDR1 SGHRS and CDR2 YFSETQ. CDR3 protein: CASRWDGAADTQYF. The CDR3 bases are TGCGCCAGCCGTTGGGATGGGGCCGCGGATACGCAGTATTTT. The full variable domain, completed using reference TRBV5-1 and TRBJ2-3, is KAGVTQTPRYLIKTRGQQVTLSCSPISGHRSVSWYQQTPGQGLQFLFEYFSETQRNKGNFPGRFSGRQFSNSRSEMNVSTLELGDSALYLCASRWDGAADTQYFGPGTRLTVL.

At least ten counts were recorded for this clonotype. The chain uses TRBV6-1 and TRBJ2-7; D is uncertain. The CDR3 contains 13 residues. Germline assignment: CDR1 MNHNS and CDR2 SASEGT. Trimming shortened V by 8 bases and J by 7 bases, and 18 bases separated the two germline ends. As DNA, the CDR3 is TGTGCCAGCGGCTTAACGTATCAAAGGGAGCAGTACTTC. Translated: CASGLTYQREQYF.

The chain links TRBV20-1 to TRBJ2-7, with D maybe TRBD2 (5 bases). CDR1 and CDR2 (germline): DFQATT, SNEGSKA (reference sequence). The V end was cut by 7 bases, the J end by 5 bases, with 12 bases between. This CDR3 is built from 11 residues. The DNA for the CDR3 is TGCAGTGGGGAGACCCACCACGAGCAGTACTTC. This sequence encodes CSGETHHEQYF.

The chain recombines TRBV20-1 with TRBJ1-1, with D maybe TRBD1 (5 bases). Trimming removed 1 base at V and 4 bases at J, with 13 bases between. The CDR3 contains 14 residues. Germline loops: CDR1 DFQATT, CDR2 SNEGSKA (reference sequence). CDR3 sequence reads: CSARAAGSSTEAFF. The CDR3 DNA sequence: TGCAGTGCTAGAGCGGCAGGGTCCAGCACTGAAGCTTTCTTT.

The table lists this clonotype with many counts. The CDR3 here is CASSPEGGETQYF. The CDR3 DNA reads TGTGCCAGCTCACCAGAAGGGGGAGAGACCCAGTACTTC. The J gene is TRBJ2-5, the V gene TRBV18, with D perhaps matching TRBD1 (6 bases). V shed 2 bases and J shed 4 bases, with 8 bases lying between them. The CDR3 is made up of 13 amino acids. The germline V gene has CDR1 KGHSH and CDR2 LQKENI.

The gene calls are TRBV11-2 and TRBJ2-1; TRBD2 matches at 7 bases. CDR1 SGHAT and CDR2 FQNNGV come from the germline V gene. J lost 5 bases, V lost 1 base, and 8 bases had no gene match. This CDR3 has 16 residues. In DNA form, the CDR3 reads TGTGCCAGCAGCTTAGCGGGAGGAGCCAATAACAATGAGCAGTTCTTC. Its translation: CASSLAGGANNNEQFF.

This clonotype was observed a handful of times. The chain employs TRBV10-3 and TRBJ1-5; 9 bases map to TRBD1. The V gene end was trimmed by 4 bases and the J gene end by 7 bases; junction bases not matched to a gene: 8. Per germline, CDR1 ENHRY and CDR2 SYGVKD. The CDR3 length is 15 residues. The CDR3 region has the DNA TGTGCCATCAGTGTAGAGGACAGGGGTGGCCAGCCCCAGCATTTT. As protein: CAISVEDRGGQPQHF.